The 22 T cell receptor beta chains below were found in one sample sequenced in a study of beta chain features in type 1 diabetes. No cognate antigen is known for these TCRs. Points from the study as a whole: Within each of all four CD4+ subsets, Type 1 diabetes patients had TCRB CDR3s that were moderately but significantly shorter.

Sequencing targeted expressed TCRB transcripts, as all isolated RNA had been reverse transcribed. TCRdb's copy holds only in-frame clones and misses some; the assay was immunoSEQ multiplex PCR. The sample records over 600,000 clones, 9.5% to 15% being singletons. Input material: naive CD4+ T cells from blood. These receptors all stem from a man in his thirties or forties with type 1 diabetes.

This clone was recorded a few times. The gene calls are TRBV4-3 and TRBJ1-2; the D is unclear. Trimming shortened V by 0 bases and J by 5 bases, and 13 bases separated the two germline ends. This CDR3 region has 15 residues. Germline CDR1 and CDR2: LGHNA and YSLEER. The CDR3 here is CASSQDSGRGYGYTF. The CDR3 nucleotides read TGCGCCAGCAGCCAAGATAGCGGACGTGGGTATGGCTACACCTTC.

V usage is TRBV6-1 and J usage is TRBJ2-3; D remains ambiguous. Trimming removed 4 bases from V and 0 bases from J, with 14 bases in between. CDR3 size: 16 residues. Germline V gene lookup returns CDR1 MNHNS and CDR2 SASEGT. CDR3 nucleotides: TGTGCCAGCAGTGGCCTCCCAGGTCCTAGCACAGATACGCAGTATTTT. As protein: CASSGLPGPSTDTQYF.

This clone was seen more than once but under ten times. The chain is built from TRBV4-3 and TRBJ2-4; D unclear. CDR3 size: 16 residues. Per germline, CDR1 LGHNA and CDR2 YSLEER. V lost 4 bases, J lost 0 bases, and 13 bases lay in between. This CDR3 is CASSPEPPKAKNIQYF. For the CDR3, the DNA is TGCGCCAGCAGCCCTGAGCCCCCCAAAGCCAAAAACATTCAGTACTTC.

In its sample, this clone was seen a few times. The DNA for the CDR3 is TGTGCCATCAGTGAAGGGGGGCCTAGCCGGAATTCACCCCTCCACTTT. It specifies CAISEGGPSRNSPLHF. This chain uses TRBV10-3 with TRBJ1-6, with a possible D match to TRBD1 (6 bases). This CDR3 has 16 amino acids. The V end lost 3 bases, the J end lost 7 bases, and 16 bases lay between the germline ends. Germline V gene data show CDR1 as ENHRY and CDR2 as SYGVKD.

The J gene is TRBJ2-7, the V gene TRBV27, with 8 bases aligning to TRBD2. The trim removed 0 bases at V and 5 bases at J, leaving 6 bases unmatched. The CDR3 has 15 amino acids. Germline V CDR1 and CDR2: MNHEY, SMNVEV (reference sequence). This CDR3 is CASSLSRGARDEQYF. The CDR3 nucleotides read TGTGCCAGCAGTTTATCGCGGGGGGCGAGGGACGAGCAGTACTTC.

This clone was picked up a small number of times. The chain uses TRBV4-2 and TRBJ2-5, with 8 positions matching TRBD2. CDR3 length: 15 residues. The V gene end was trimmed by 6 bases and the J gene end by 5 bases; junction bases not matched to a gene: 11. From germline, CDR1 is LGHNA and CDR2 YNFKEQ. The CDR3 protein is CASSHLSGGGETQYF. The CDR3 region has the DNA TGTGCCAGCAGTCACTTAAGCGGGGGCGGGGAGACCCAGTACTTC.

This clone showed up just a few times. This chain links TRBV7-2 with TRBJ2-7; 9 nucleotides match TRBD1. In germline, CDR1 is SGHTA, CDR2 FQGNSA. The CDR3 is 14 amino acids. Trimming at V came to 5 bases and at J to 9 bases, leaving 11 bases not matched to a gene. In DNA form, the CDR3 reads TGTGCCAGCAGCCCCACAGGGGGCTCTACCGGGCAGTACTTC. The encoded protein is CASSPTGGSTGQYF.

The chain employs TRBV30 and TRBJ2-5, with 7 bases identical to TRBD1. Trimming took 0 bases from V and 3 from J; bases not matched to a gene: 4. Germline V gene lookup returns CDR1 GTSNPN and CDR2 SVGIG (reference sequence). This CDR3 contains 14 residues. The CDR3 DNA reads as TGTGCCTGGAGTGTAAACAGGGGTAAAGAGACCCAGTACTTC. Translated, it gives CAWSVNRGKETQYF. The full variable domain, its missing parts supplied by reference TRBV30 and TRBJ2-5, is SQTIHQWPATLVQPVGSPLSLECTVEGTSNPNLYWYRQAAGRGLQLLFYSVGIGQISSEVPQNLSASRPQDRQFILSSKKLLLSDSGFYLCAWSVNRGKETQYFGPGTRLLVL.

This clone was detected a few times. The identical CDR3 is also encoded by other nucleotide sequences in the sample. The rearrangement links TRBV6-5 to TRBJ2-1, with TRBD1 matching 10 bases. V dropped 5 bases and J dropped 1; count of bases not matched to a gene: 2. Germline V CDR1 and CDR2: MNHEY, SVGAGI. The CDR3 spans 15 residues. The CDR3 region is CASSPGQGSYNEQFF. The CDR3 bases are TGTGCCAGCAGTCCGGGACAGGGGTCCTACAATGAGCAGTTCTTC.

This clone appeared a few times. The rearrangement joins TRBV29-1 to TRBJ1-2; weak D call: TRBD1 (5 bases). The CDR3 covers 13 residues. Germline CDR1 and CDR2: SQVTM and ANQGSEA. The V and J ends lost 7 bases and 3 bases respectively, with 15 bases between them. CDR3 in amino acids: CSAGTGRYYGYTF. CDR3 DNA: TGCAGCGCCGGAACAGGCCGATACTATGGCTACACCTTC.

This clone was detected a few times. In DNA form, the CDR3 reads TGTGCCAGCAGCGAATCGGCCGGAGGTTCCTATAATTCACCCCTCCACTTT. Its protein is CASSESAGGSYNSPLHF. The J gene is TRBJ1-6, the V gene TRBV9; no reliable D call. The CDR3 extends over 17 amino acids. V dropped 3 bases and J dropped 1 base, with 14 bases sitting between them. Germline lookup yields CDR1 SGDLS and CDR2 YYNGEE.

There are a few counts of this clone. The chain joins TRBV7-2 to TRBJ2-3; TRBD1 or TRBD2 may be the D gene (7 bases each). The V gene lost 4 bases and the J gene lost 4 bases, with 18 bases spanning the gap. The CDR3 loop spans 16 amino acids. Germline V gene lookup returns CDR1 SGHTA and CDR2 FQGNSA. The CDR3 loop is CASSSMLAGGADTQYF. CDR3 in DNA: TGTGCCAGCAGCTCAATGCTGGCAGGGGGGGCAGATACGCAGTATTTT.

This clone was observed a few times. The chain joins TRBV28 to TRBJ1-5; the D gene is possibly TRBD1 (5 bases). The CDR3 loop spans 13 amino acids. Germline CDR1 reads MDHEN; CDR2 reads SYDVKM. The ends were cut back, 5 bases at V and 9 bases at J, with 14 bases in the middle. The CDR3 sequence: CASSQDMVGPQHF. In nucleotides, the CDR3 is TGTGCCAGCAGTCAGGACATGGTCGGGCCCCAGCATTTT.

A few counts support this clone. The chain joins TRBV11-2 to TRBJ2-3, with no clear D. Trimming cost V 3 bases and J 9 bases, with 13 bases left between them. This CDR3 comprises 13 residues. CDR1 and CDR2 (germline): SGHAT, FQNNGV. The CDR3 spells CASSFKGEETQYF. In DNA form, the CDR3 reads TGTGCCAGCAGCTTTAAAGGAGAGGAGACGCAGTATTTT. Full variable domain (remainder filled in from reference TRBV11-2 and TRBJ2-3): EAGVAQSPRYKIIEKRQSVAFWCNPISGHATLYWYQQILGQGPKLLIQFQNNGVVDDSQLPKDRFSAERLKGVDSTLKIQPAKLEDSAVYLCASSFKGEETQYFGPGTRLTVL.

This clone was detected a few times. The DNA of the CDR3 is TGTGCCAGCAGCTTAGTCGGACAGACCCCGGGGTACGAGCAGTACTTC. Translated, it gives CASSLVGQTPGYEQYF. This chain connects TRBV7-2 to TRBJ2-7; D might be TRBD1 (6 bases). The CDR3 runs 16 residues. Per the germline V gene, CDR1 is SGHTA and CDR2 is FQGNSA. Trimming pared 1 base from V and 4 bases from J, leaving 17 bases between. The full variable domain, with the rest looked up from reference TRBV7-2 and TRBJ2-7, is GAGVSQSPSNKVTEKGKDVELRCDPISGHTALYWYRQSLGQGLEFLIYFQGNSAPDKSGLPSDRFSAERTGGSVSTLTIQRTQQEDSAVYLCASSLVGQTPGYEQYFGPGTRLTVT.

The table lists this clone with a few counts. The chain recombines TRBV2 with TRBJ2-7, with TRBD1 matching 7 bases. The germline V gene encodes CDR1 SNHLY and CDR2 FYNNEI. This CDR3 comprises 15 residues. V dropped 7 bases and J dropped 5; count of bases not matched to a gene: 14. In DNA, the CDR3 is TGTGCCAGCATGCCGTTAAGACGACAGGGCCACGAGCAGTACTTC. This encodes CASMPLRRQGHEQYF.

This clone was counted only a few times. CDR3 protein: CASSPFEDEQFF. In nucleotides, the CDR3 is TGTGCCAGCTCACCATTCGAGGATGAGCAGTTCTTC. This sequence joins TRBV18 and TRBJ2-1; D is unresolved. CDR1 and CDR2 from the germline V gene are KGHSH and LQKENI. There are 12 residues in the CDR3. Between the trimmed V and J ends, which lost 2 bases and 8 bases, there was a span of 7 bases.

The V call is TRBV2, the J call TRBJ2-7; D may be TRBD1 or TRBD2 (5 bases each). This CDR3 spans 14 amino acids. Between the trimmed V and J ends, which lost 7 bases and 5 bases, there was a span of 18 bases. Looked up from germline, CDR1 is SNHLY and CDR2 is FYNNEI. The CDR3 DNA reads TGTGCCAGCAACCTAAGAGGGGTCGCGGACGAGCAGTACTTC. Its translation: CASNLRGVADEQYF.

The rearrangement uses TRBV6-1 and TRBJ1-2, with a possible D match to TRBD1 (5 bases). Between the trimmed V and J ends, which lost 4 bases and 8 bases, there was a span of 23 bases. Germline V gives CDR1 MNHNS, CDR2 SASEGT. The CDR3 loop spans 16 amino acids. CDR3 coding DNA: TGTGCCAGCAGTGTTACGCCCGGGGGAGGGGTGAACGGCTACACCTTC. It is translated as CASSVTPGGGVNGYTF.

A note on this clone: This sample includes further DNA sequences coding for the same CDR3. The V call is TRBV9, the J call TRBJ2-2; the match to TRBD2 covers 11 bases. Germline V gene data show CDR1 as SGDLS and CDR2 as YYNGEE. The CDR3 runs to 17 residues. V lost 0 bases, J lost 0 bases, and 1 base stayed unmatched. Here the CDR3 reads CASSVGLAGPNTGELFF. The CDR3 DNA reads TGTGCCAGCAGCGTAGGACTAGCGGGGCCGAACACCGGGGAGCTGTTTTTT.

There are a few counts of this clone. The rearrangement joins TRBV6-5 to TRBJ2-4, with D perhaps assigned TRBD1 or TRBD2 (5 bases each). CDR3 length: 14 residues. Trimming removed 4 bases from V and 9 bases from J, with 16 bases in between. CDR1 and CDR2 (germline): MNHEY, SVGAGI. The CDR3 protein is CASSSGTHTLIQYF. In DNA form, the CDR3 reads TGTGCCAGCAGTTCGGGGACCCATACGCTCATTCAGTACTTC.

The J gene is TRBJ2-7, the V gene TRBV9; the match to TRBD1 covers 9 bases. V lost 4 bases, J lost 2 bases, and 10 bases stayed unmatched. The CDR3 contains 16 residues. CDR1 is SGDLS, CDR2 YYNGEE, per germline. The CDR3 sequence is CASSRVTGTGPYEQYF. In nucleotides, the CDR3 is TGTGCCAGCAGCCGGGTAACCGGGACAGGGCCCTACGAGCAGTACTTC.